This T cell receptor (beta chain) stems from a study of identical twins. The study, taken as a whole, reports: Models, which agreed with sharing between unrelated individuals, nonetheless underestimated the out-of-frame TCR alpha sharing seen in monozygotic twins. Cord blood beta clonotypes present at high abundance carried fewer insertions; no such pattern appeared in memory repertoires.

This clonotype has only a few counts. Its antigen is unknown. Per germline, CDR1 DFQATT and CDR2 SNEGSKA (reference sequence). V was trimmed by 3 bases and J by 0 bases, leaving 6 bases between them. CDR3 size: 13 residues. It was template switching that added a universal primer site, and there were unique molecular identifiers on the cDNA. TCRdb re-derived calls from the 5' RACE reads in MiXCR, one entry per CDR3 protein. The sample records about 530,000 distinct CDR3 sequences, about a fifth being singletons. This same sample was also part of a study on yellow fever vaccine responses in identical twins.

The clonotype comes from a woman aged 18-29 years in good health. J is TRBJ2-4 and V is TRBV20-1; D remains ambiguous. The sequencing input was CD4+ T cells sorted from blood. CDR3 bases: TGCAGTGCTAGCGGGTTAGCCAAAAACATTCAGTACTTC. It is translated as CSASGLAKNIQYF.